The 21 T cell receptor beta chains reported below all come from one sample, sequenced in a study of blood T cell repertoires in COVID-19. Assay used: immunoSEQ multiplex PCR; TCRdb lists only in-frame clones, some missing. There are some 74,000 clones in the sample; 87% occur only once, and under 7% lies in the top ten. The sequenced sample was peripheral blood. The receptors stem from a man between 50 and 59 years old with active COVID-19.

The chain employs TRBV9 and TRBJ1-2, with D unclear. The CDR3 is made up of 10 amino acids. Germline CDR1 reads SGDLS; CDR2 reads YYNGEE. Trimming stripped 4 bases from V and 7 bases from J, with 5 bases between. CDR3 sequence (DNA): TGTGCCAGCAGCCGGTCTGGCTACACCTTC. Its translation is CASSRSGYTF.

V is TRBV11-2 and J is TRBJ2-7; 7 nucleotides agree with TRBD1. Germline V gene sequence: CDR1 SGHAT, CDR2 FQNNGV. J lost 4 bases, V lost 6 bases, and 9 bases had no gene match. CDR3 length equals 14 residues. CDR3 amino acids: CASRPGTALYEQYF. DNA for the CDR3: TGTGCCAGCAGACCCGGGACAGCCCTTTACGAGCAGTACTTC.

CDR3 sequence reads: CASSSRGTSNYGYTF. The CDR3 nucleotides read TGTGCCAGTAGCAGCAGGGGGACCTCTAACTATGGCTACACCTTC. The chain joins TRBV19 to TRBJ1-2, with 7 bases identical to TRBD1. The CDR3 contains 15 residues. Germline-derived CDR1 and CDR2 are LNHDA and SQIVND (reference sequence). The trim removed 6 bases at V and 0 bases at J, leaving 7 bases unmatched.

Here the CDR3 reads CASSESVEKLFF. The CDR3, as DNA: TGTGCCAGCAGTGAGTCGGTAGAAAAACTGTTTTTT. The V and J genes are TRBV6-1 and TRBJ1-4; D is ambiguous. V was trimmed by 3 bases and J by 8 bases, leaving 7 bases between them. The V gene's germline CDR1 is MNHNS and CDR2 SASEGT. This CDR3 is 12 amino acids long.

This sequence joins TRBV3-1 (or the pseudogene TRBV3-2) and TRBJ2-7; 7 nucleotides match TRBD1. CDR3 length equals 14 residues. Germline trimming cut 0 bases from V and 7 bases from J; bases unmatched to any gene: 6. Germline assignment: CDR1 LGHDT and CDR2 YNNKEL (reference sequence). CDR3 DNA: TGTGCCAGCAGCCAAGATGCACAGGGGTTTGAGCAGTACTTC. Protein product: CASSQDAQGFEQYF.

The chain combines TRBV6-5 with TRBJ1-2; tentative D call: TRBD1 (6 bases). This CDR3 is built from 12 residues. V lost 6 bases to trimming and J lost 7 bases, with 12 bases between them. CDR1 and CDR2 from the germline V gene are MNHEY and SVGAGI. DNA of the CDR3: TGTGCCAGCAGGGACAGAGGGGTTGGCTACACCTTC. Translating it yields CASRDRGVGYTF.

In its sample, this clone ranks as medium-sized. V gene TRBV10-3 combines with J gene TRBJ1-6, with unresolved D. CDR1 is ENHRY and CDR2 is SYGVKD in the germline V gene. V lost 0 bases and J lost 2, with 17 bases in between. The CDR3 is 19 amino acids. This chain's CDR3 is CAISESGGRASTYNSPLHF. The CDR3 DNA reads TGTGCCATCAGTGAGTCTGGAGGTAGGGCGAGCACCTATAATTCACCCCTCCACTTT.

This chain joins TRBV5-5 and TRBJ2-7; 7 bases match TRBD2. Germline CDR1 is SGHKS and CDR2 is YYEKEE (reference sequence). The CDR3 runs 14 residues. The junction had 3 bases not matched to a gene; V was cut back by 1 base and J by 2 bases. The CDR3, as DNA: TGTGCCAGCAGCTTGACTAGCGTGACCTACGAGCAGTACTTC. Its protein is CASSLTSVTYEQYF.

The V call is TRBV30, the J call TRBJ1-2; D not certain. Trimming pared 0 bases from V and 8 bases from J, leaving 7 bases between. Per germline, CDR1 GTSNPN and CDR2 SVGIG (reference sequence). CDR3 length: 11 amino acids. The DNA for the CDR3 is TGTGCCTGGAGTGTCCTACTAGGCTACACCTTC. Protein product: CAWSVLLGYTF.

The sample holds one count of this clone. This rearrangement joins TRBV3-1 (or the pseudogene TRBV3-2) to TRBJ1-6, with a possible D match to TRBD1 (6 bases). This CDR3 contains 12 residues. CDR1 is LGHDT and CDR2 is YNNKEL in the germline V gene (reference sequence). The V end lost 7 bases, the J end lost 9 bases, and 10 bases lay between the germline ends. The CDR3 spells CASTAGASPLHF. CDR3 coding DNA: TGTGCCAGCACCGCAGGGGCTTCACCCCTCCACTTT.

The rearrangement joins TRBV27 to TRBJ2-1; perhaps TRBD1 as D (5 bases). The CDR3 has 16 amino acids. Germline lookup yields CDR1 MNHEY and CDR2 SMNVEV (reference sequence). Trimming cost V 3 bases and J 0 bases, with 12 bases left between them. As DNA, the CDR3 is TGTGCCAGCAGTTTTGGTTCCAGGGACTCCTACAATGAGCAGTTCTTC. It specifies CASSFGSRDSYNEQFF.

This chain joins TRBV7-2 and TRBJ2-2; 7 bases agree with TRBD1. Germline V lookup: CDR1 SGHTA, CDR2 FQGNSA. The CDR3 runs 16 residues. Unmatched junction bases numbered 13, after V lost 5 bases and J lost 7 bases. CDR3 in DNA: TGTGCCAGCAGCCAACAGGGGCCCGGCGGTATCGGGGAGCTGTTTTTT. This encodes CASSQQGPGGIGELFF.

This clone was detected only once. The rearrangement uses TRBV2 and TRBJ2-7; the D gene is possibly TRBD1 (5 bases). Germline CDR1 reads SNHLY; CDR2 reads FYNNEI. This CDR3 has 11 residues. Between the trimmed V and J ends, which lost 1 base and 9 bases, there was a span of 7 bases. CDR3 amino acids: CASSEEGPQYF. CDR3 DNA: TGTGCCAGCAGTGAAGAGGGGCCGCAGTACTTC.

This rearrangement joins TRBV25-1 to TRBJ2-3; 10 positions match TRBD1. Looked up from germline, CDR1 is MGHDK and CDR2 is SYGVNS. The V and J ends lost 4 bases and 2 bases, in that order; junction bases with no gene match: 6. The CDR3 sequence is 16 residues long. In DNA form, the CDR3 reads TGTGCCAGCAGTGCCTGGACAGGGGGGACCACAGATACGCAGTATTTT. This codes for CASSAWTGGTTDTQYF.

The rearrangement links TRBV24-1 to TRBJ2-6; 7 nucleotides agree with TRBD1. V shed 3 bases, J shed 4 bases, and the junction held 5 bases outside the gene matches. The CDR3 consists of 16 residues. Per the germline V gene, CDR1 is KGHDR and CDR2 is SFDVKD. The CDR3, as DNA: TGTGCCACCAGTGATGCTACACAGGGGGGGGCCAACGTCCTGACTTTC. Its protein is CATSDATQGGANVLTF.

Here the CDR3 reads CASSSGGDTEAFF. The CDR3 DNA is TGTGCCAGCAGTTCTGGGGGGGACACTGAAGCTTTCTTT. The rearrangement links TRBV6-5 to TRBJ1-1; TRBD1 is a possible D gene (5 bases). This CDR3 is built from 13 residues. Germline assignment: CDR1 MNHEY and CDR2 SVGAGI. Trimming removed 4 bases at V and 3 bases at J, with 9 bases between.

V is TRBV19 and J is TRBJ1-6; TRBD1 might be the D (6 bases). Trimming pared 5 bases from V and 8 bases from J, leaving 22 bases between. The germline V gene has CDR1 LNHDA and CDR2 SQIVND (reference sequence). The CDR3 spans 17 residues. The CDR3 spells CASSPYPGTKVDSPLHF. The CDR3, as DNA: TGTGCCAGTAGTCCGTATCCCGGGACAAAGGTGGATTCACCCCTCCACTTT.

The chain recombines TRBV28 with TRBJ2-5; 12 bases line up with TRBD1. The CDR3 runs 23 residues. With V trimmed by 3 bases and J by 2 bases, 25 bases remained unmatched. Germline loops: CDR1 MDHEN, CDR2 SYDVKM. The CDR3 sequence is CASSFRPIEHSGTGGPPQETQYF. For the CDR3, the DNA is TGTGCCAGCAGTTTTAGACCGATAGAACACAGCGGGACAGGGGGCCCCCCACAAGAGACCCAGTACTTC.

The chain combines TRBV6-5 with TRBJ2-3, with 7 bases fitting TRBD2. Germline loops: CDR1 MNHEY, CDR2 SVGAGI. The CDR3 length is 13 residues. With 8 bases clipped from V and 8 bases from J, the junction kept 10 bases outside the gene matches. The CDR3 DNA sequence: TGTGCCAGCCAGAGGACTAGTTCGGGTACGCAGTATTTT. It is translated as CASQRTSSGTQYF.

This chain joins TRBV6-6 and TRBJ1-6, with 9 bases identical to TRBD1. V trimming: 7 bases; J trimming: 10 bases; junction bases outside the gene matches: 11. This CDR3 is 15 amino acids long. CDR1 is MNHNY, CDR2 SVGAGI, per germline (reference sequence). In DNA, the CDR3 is TGTGCCAGCAACAAACCGGGACAGGGAAACTCACCCCTCCACTTT. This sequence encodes CASNKPGQGNSPLHF.

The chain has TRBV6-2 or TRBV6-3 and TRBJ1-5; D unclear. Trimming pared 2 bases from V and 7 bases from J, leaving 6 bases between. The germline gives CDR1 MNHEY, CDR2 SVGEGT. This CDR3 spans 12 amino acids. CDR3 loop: CASSYQFQPQHF. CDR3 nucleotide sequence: TGTGCCAGCAGTTACCAATTCCAGCCCCAGCATTTT.